These 10 T cell receptor beta chains share one sample of origin, sequenced in a study of blood T cell repertoires in COVID-19 (dated by TCRdb to the early 2020s). The library was generated by the immunoSEQ multiplex PCR assay. Here the immuneACCESS table is served through TCRdb, limited to in-frame sequences with V and J called. Missing clones are a known gap in these copies; in checked studies unresolved V genes cover under half, and the rest lacks a known reason. The table for this sample lists 50,000 or so clones; 77% of them were counted only once. Of the sample, less than 20% falls within the top ten clones. Sequencing was done on a sample of peripheral blood. The receptors derive from a human donor with active or convalescent COVID-19. The donor label of this sample is uncertain.

This clone has a handful of counts. The V gene is TRBV29-1, the J gene TRBJ1-6; D might be TRBD1 (6 bases). The CDR3 covers 14 residues. Germline CDR1 is SQVTM and CDR2 is ANQGSEA. The germline V and J ends were trimmed by 5 bases and 7 bases, with 15 bases remaining between them. Written as DNA, the CDR3 is TGCAGCGTTAGGTTGGACAGCCCGAATTCACCCCTCCACTTT. Amino acids: CSVRLDSPNSPLHF.

This clone was recorded once. The rearrangement uses TRBV4-1 and TRBJ1-5; D unclear. Deletions cut 0 bases from V and 6 bases from J, with 12 bases between. The germline V gene has CDR1 MGHRA and CDR2 YSYEKL. The CDR3 is made up of 15 amino acids. CDR3 DNA: TGCGCCAGCAGCCAAGATCACTCCGGGATTCAGCCCCAGCATTTT. This codes for CASSQDHSGIQPQHF.

The chain joins TRBV7-3 to TRBJ2-2, with D possibly TRBD2 on 5 matching bases. The CDR3 has 15 amino acids. Trimming removed 0 bases at V and 2 bases at J, with 7 bases between. Germline V lookup: CDR1 SGHTA, CDR2 FQGTGA. CDR3 sequence: CASSLTGVNTGELFF. The CDR3 nucleotides read TGTGCCAGCAGCTTAACGGGAGTAAACACCGGGGAGCTGTTTTTT.

This clone has a single count. The V call is TRBV28, the J call TRBJ1-1; 12 bases match TRBD1. V shed 8 bases and J 3 bases; nucleotides not matched to a gene: 7. The CDR3 consists of 15 residues. Germline CDR1 and CDR2: MDHEN and SYDVKM. In nucleotides, the CDR3 is TGTGCCAGCTGGGACAGGGGGCGTGGGGACACTGAAGCTTTCTTT. Its translation: CASWDRGRGDTEAFF.

The chain has TRBV12-3 or TRBV12-4 and TRBJ2-1, with D unclear. The CDR3 length is 13 residues. Trimming left V 2 bases short and J 5 bases short, with 7 bases between. The CDR3 coding sequence is TGTGCCAGCAGTTTAAGACAAGACAATGAGCAGTTCTTC. Protein product: CASSLRQDNEQFF.

CDR3 residues: CASSALQGITGELFF. The CDR3 coding sequence is TGTGCCAGTAGTGCATTACAGGGAATCACCGGGGAGCTGTTTTTT. The chain couples TRBV19 to TRBJ2-2, with D tentatively TRBD1 (6 bases). CDR1 and CDR2 from the germline V gene are LNHDA and SQIVND (reference sequence). Trimming pared 5 bases from V and 4 bases from J, leaving 14 bases between. The CDR3 sequence is 15 residues long. The entire variable domain, with the rest obtained from reference TRBV19 and TRBJ2-2, is as follows: DGGITQSPKYLFRKEGQNVTLSCEQNLNHDAMYWYRQDPGQGLRLIYYSQIVNDFQKGDIAEGYSVSREKKESFPLTVTSAQKNPTAFYLCASSALQGITGELFFGEGSRLTVL.

This clone was counted between two and nine times. V is TRBV11-3 and J is TRBJ2-3; TRBD2 agrees at 7 bases. The CDR3 length is 17 residues. The germline V gene has CDR1 SGHNT and CDR2 YENEEA. The trim removed 5 bases at V and 0 bases at J, leaving 11 bases unmatched. The CDR3 spells CASSTSPLAVSTDTQYF. The CDR3 DNA reads as TGTGCCAGCAGCACCTCCCCCCTAGCGGTTAGCACAGATACGCAGTATTTT.

Here the CDR3 DNA reads TGTGCCTGCTCGCTAGCGGGACCCTACAATGAGCAGTTCTTC. Amino acids: CACSLAGPYNEQFF. V usage is TRBV3-1 (or the pseudogene TRBV3-2) and J usage is TRBJ2-1; 9 bases agree with TRBD2. This CDR3 spans 14 amino acids. Germline V CDR1 and CDR2: LGHDT, YNNKEL (reference sequence). V was pared by 11 bases and J by 2 bases, with 7 bases of the junction left unmatched.

This chain uses TRBV18 with TRBJ1-2; the match to TRBD1 covers 7 bases. The CDR3 spans 14 residues. Per the germline V gene, CDR1 is KGHSH and CDR2 is LQKENI. Trimming cost V 6 bases and J 2 bases; bases outside gene matches: 6. For the CDR3, the DNA is TGTGCCAGCTCCCGACAGGGCGACAACTATGGCTACACCTTC. Translated: CASSRQGDNYGYTF. The full variable domain, rest sourced from reference TRBV18 and TRBJ1-2, is NAGVMQNPRHLVRRRGQEARLRCSPMKGHSHVYWYRQLPEEGLKFMVYLQKENIIDESGMPKERFSAEFPKEGPSILRIQQVVRGDSAAYFCASSRQGDNYGYTFGSGTRLTVV.

The CDR3, as DNA: TGTGCCACCAGTGACGCACAGGACTATGGCTACACCTTC. It is translated as CATSDAQDYGYTF. The chain carries TRBV24-1 and TRBJ1-2; TRBD1 is a possible D gene (5 bases). The germline V gene has CDR1 KGHDR and CDR2 SFDVKD. Trimming took off 4 bases at V and 3 bases at J, with 8 bases between the two ends. The length of the CDR3 is 13 residues.